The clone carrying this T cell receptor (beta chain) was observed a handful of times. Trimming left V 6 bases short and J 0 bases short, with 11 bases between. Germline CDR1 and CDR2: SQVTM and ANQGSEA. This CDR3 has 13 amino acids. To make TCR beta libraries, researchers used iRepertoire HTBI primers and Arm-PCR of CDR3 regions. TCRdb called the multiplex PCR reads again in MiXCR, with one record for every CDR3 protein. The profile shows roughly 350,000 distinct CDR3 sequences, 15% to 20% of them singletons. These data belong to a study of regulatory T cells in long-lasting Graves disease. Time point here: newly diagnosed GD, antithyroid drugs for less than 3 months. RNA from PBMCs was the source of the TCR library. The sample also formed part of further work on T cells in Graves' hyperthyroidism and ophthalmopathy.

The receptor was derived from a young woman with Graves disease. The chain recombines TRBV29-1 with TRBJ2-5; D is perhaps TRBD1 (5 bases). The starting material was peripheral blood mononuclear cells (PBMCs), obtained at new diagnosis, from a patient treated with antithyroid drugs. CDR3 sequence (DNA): TGCAGCGTATCGACAGCTAACCAAGAGACCCAGTACTTC. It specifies CSVSTANQETQYF.